These T cell receptor beta chains were read from a single sample in a study of blood T cell repertoires in COVID-19. The data were produced by immunoSEQ multiplex PCR, yet TCRdb's version contains in-frame clones alone and is incomplete. The table includes some 110,000 clones, around 80% detected once. Sequenced sample: peripheral blood. These receptors originate from a man in his 60s with active or convalescent COVID-19. Each CDR3 is given with its conserved first and last residue. Fields, in order: clone size, J gene, D gene, V gene, CDR3 DNA, CDR3 protein. A D gene is named only where the DNA matches it firmly. Clone size is given for some rows only: seen once, a few or many times, or a class if the clone is expanded.

few	TRBJ2-1	TRBD2	TRBV3-1/TRBV3-2	TGTGCCAGCAGCCAAGGAGATTTGCTAGCGGGCTCGAATGAGCAGTTCTTC	CASSQGDLLAGSNEQFF
once	TRBJ2-2	.	TRBV6-5	TGTGCCAGCGCCCTAGGGGGCGGGGCGGCCGGGGAGCTGTTTTTT	CASALGGGAAGELFF
.	TRBJ1-1	TRBD1	TRBV27	TGTGCCAGCAGTTTCAGGGGGCTCCAGCGGGCTTTCTTT	CASSFRGLQRAFF
.	TRBJ2-1	.	TRBV7-6	TGTGCCAGCAGTTTCGTTTCAAGGAGGGATGAGCAGTTCTTC	CASSFVSRRDEQFF
.	TRBJ2-1	TRBD1	TRBV18	TGTGCCAGCTCATCAACCCGACAGGGGGTGAACAATGAGCAGTTCTTC	CASSSTRQGVNNEQFF
.	TRBJ1-6	TRBD1	TRBV5-4	TGTGCCAGCAGCCAAGACAGGGTGGGATCACCCCTCCACTTT	CASSQDRVGSPLHF
.	TRBJ1-4	TRBD1	TRBV7-9	TGTGCCAGCAGCTTAGGAGGGGGCGCCGCTAATGAAAAACTGTTTTTT	CASSLGGGAANEKLFF
.	TRBJ2-5	.	TRBV30	TGTGCCTGGAGTGTACATGCAGGCGAGACCCAGTACTTC	CAWSVHAGETQYF
.	TRBJ2-3	.	TRBV6-5	TGCGCCAGCAGATCCGTCGGGGTATCGGGAGATACGCAGTATTTT	CASRSVGVSGDTQYF
.	TRBJ1-3	.	TRBV12-3/TRBV12-4	TGTGCCAGCAAGGGGTTTGAAAACACCATATATTTT	CASKGFENTIYF
.	TRBJ2-1	.	TRBV25-1	TGTGCCAGCAGCGGGACAAACTACAATGAGCAGTTCTTC	CASSGTNYNEQFF
.	TRBJ1-2	.	TRBV7-2	TGTGCCAGCAGCTTAGGGGTAGGAGGGTATGGCTACACCTTC	CASSLGVGGYGYTF
.	TRBJ2-1	TRBD2	TRBV10-3	TGTGCCATCAGCCCCAATAGCGGGAGAAACCACAATGAGCAGTTCTTC	CAISPNSGRNHNEQFF
.	TRBJ1-5	TRBD1	TRBV27	TGTGCCAGCAGTTATATCGGGGGGGGACAGGGAAATCAGCCCCAGCATTTT	CASSYIGGGQGNQPQHF
.	TRBJ2-5	.	TRBV5-1	TGCGCCAGCAGCTCCGGGGGCCAAGAGACCCAGTACTTC	CASSSGGQETQYF
.	TRBJ2-3	TRBD1	TRBV19	TGTGCCAGTAGTACAGGGGGCCTCGGCACAGATACGCAGTATTTT	CASSTGGLGTDTQYF
.	TRBJ2-3	TRBD2	TRBV18	TGTGCCAGCTCACCCCGGCCTAGCGGGAGGGCCGGCACAGATACGCAGTATTTT	CASSPRPSGRAGTDTQYF
.	TRBJ2-5	.	TRBV11-1	TGTGCCAGCAGTTCCGACTTACTTGGGACCCAGTACTTC	CASSSDLLGTQYF
.	TRBJ2-3	.	TRBV7-8	TGTGCCAGCAGCTCGGCAGGATACACAGATACGCAGTATTTT	CASSSAGYTDTQYF
.	TRBJ2-7	.	TRBV12-5	TGTGCTAGTGGTTTAGGCGGGGCTTCCTACGAGCAGTACTTC	CASGLGGASYEQYF
once	TRBJ2-1	TRBD2	TRBV6-2/TRBV6-3	TGTGCCAGCAGCCCTAGCGGGAGGGTGTACAATGAGCAGTTCTTC	CASSPSGRVYNEQFF
.	TRBJ2-1	TRBD2	TRBV19	TGTGCCAGATGTAGCGGGAGGGGGATCTCCTACAATGAGCAGTTCTTC	CARCSGRGISYNEQFF
.	TRBJ2-6	TRBD1	TRBV27	TGTGCCAGCAGTCCCCGGACAGGGGGGTCTGGGGCCAACGTCCTGACTTTC	CASSPRTGGSGANVLTF
.	TRBJ2-5	TRBD2	TRBV5-1	TGCGCCAGCAGCATACTAGCGGGAGACGGGGAGACCCAGTACTTC	CASSILAGDGETQYF
.	TRBJ1-4	TRBD1	TRBV14	TGTGCCAGCAGCCTAAGGACAGGGGAGCATGAAAAACTGTTTTTT	CASSLRTGEHEKLFF
.	TRBJ1-4	TRBD1	TRBV10-3	TGTGCCATCAGTGGGGGACAGGAGGATCAGTCGAATGAAAAACTGTTTTTT	CAISGGQEDQSNEKLFF
few	TRBJ2-3	TRBD1	TRBV27	TGTGCCAGCAGTACACACCCGGGACAGGGTTCCGATACGCAGTATTTT	CASSTHPGQGSDTQYF
.	TRBJ2-7	TRBD1	TRBV6-5	TGTGCCAGCAGTTTAACCCGTTATCCGGACAGGCAGCAGTACTTC	CASSLTRYPDRQQYF
.	TRBJ2-6	.	TRBV19	TGTGCCAGTACTTTGACAGTGTCTGGGGCCAACGTCCTGACTTTC	CASTLTVSGANVLTF
few	TRBJ1-5	.	TRBV6-5	TGTGCCAGCAGTTACCTTGGGAGCCATCAGCCCCAGCATTTT	CASSYLGSHQPQHF
.	TRBJ2-1	.	TRBV19	TGTGCCAGTAGTATAGCGCGACTAAAGGATGAGCAGTTCTTC	CASSIARLKDEQFF
.	TRBJ1-4	.	TRBV6-5	TGTGCCAGCAATGCAGGGAGGGAAAATGAAAAACTGTTTTTT	CASNAGRENEKLFF
once	TRBJ2-2	.	TRBV6-5	TGTGCCAGCAGTCCCCTTAAAACCGGGGAGCTGTTTTTT	CASSPLKTGELFF
.	TRBJ1-5	TRBD1	TRBV11-1	TGTGCCAGCAGCTCCGACAGGGGGATAGGGCCCCAGCATTTT	CASSSDRGIGPQHF
.	TRBJ1-3	.	TRBV28	TGTGCCAGCAGCAGCCGGGTCTTCTCTGGAAACACCATATATTTT	CASSSRVFSGNTIYF
.	TRBJ2-7	TRBD1	TRBV18	TGTGCCAGCTCACTCCGACAGGGGCGCGGCTCCGAGCAGTACTTC	CASSLRQGRGSEQYF
.	TRBJ2-1	.	TRBV9	TGTGCCAGCAGCGTAGATTTGCGGGGAGGACTAAATGAGCAGTTCTTC	CASSVDLRGGLNEQFF
.	TRBJ2-3	.	TRBV13	TGTGCCAGCAGCGCCGCTAGCAAAGGTGGCACAGATACGCAGTATTTT	CASSAASKGGTDTQYF
.	TRBJ1-1	TRBD1	TRBV3-1/TRBV3-2	TGTGCCAGCAGCCAAGCCCGACAGGGGCTGAACACTGAAGCTTTCTTT	CASSQARQGLNTEAFF
.	TRBJ2-7	.	TRBV27	TGTGCCAGTTTTAGGGCAGGGACTTCCTACGAGCAGTACTTC	CASFRAGTSYEQYF
.	TRBJ1-6	TRBD1	TRBV3-1/TRBV3-2	TGTGCCAGCAGCCCCCGGACAGGGGTTCATTCACCCCTCCACTTT	CASSPRTGVHSPLHF
.	TRBJ2-5	TRBD1	TRBV7-9	TGTGCCAGCAGCTTCGGGACAGGCCTCGGAGAGACCCAGTACTTC	CASSFGTGLGETQYF
.	TRBJ1-6	.	TRBV25-1	TGTGCCAGCAGTTCCGAAGAGTATAATTCACCCCTCCACTTT	CASSSEEYNSPLHF
once	TRBJ1-6	TRBD1	TRBV5-6	TGTGCCAGCGGGACAGGGGGGTATTCACCCCTCCACTTT	CASGTGGYSPLHF
.	TRBJ2-7	.	TRBV6-6	TGTGCCAGCAGTCCTGGGGCTCGGGACGAGCAGTACTTC	CASSPGARDEQYF